Shown below are 17 T cell receptor beta chains from a single sample sequenced in a study of tumor-infiltrating lymphocytes in oesophageal squamous cell carcinoma (TCRdb year 2016). Library construction relied on PCR. Sequenced using an Illumina HiSeq 2000. The raw public data were reprocessed by TCRdb itself: fastp quality trimming at Q25, MiXCR clonotype calling, in-frame beta chains only. CDR3 protein sequences are deduplicated, and each keeps its most common genes and DNA. The sample contains about 14,000 distinct CDR3 sequences, roughly half of them found a single time. The top ten clonotypes cover roughly 15% of the sample. The sequenced sample consisted of blood. The source is a male donor with esophageal squamous cell carcinoma.

This clonotype was detected many times. The chain links TRBV5-1 to TRBJ2-1, with a possible D match to TRBD2 (6 bases). Germline loops: CDR1 SGHRS, CDR2 YFSETQ. Trimming took 0 bases from V and 5 from J, leaving 12 bases between them. CDR3 length: 15 amino acids. This CDR3 is CASSLEVAAHNEQFF. The CDR3 nucleotides are TGCGCCAGCAGCTTGGAGGTAGCGGCACACAATGAGCAGTTCTTC.

The CDR3 DNA sequence: TGTGCCAGCAGCTTAAATCCCGGTGGGAGGGCCAGTAGGGGTGAGCAGTTCTTC. Amino acids: CASSLNPGGRASRGEQFF. The chain joins TRBV7-6 to TRBJ2-1; 7 nucleotides line up with TRBD2. The CDR3 runs 18 residues. V dropped 2 bases and J dropped 9; count of bases not matched to a gene: 19. CDR1 is SGHVS, CDR2 FNYEAQ, per germline. Filled out from reference TRBV7-6 and TRBJ2-1, the complete variable domain reads GAGVSQSPRYKVTKRGQDVALRCDPISGHVSLYWYRQALGQGPEFLTYFNYEAQQDKSGLPNDRFSAERPEGSISTLTIQRTEQRDSAMYRCASSLNPGGRASRGEQFFGPGTRLTVL.

This clonotype was counted between two and nine times. The V and J genes are TRBV11-2 and TRBJ1-3, with D possibly TRBD1 on 6 matching bases. The CDR3 is 16 residues long. Germline-derived CDR1 and CDR2 are SGHAT and FQNNGV. V lost 1 base to trimming and J lost 4 bases, with 14 bases between them. CDR3 bases: TGTGCCAGCAGCTTAGTTCCAGGGGCGGGAGGAAACACCATATATTTT. Translated, it gives CASSLVPGAGGNTIYF.

The V gene is TRBV12-3 or TRBV12-4, the J gene TRBJ2-4; D gene uncertain. Trimming stripped 5 bases from V and 1 base from J, with 15 bases between. CDR3 length: 16 residues. CDR3 nucleotides: TGTGCCAGCAGTAGACCCGGTGGAGCGGCCAAAAACATTCAGTACTTC. It translates to CASSRPGGAAKNIQYF.

This clonotype was counted ten times or more. The chain is built from TRBV19 and TRBJ2-1; D is perhaps TRBD2 (6 bases). The germline V gene has CDR1 LNHDA and CDR2 SQIVND (reference sequence). The CDR3 length is 15 residues. Trimming left V 4 bases short and J 6 bases short, with 16 bases between. CDR3 sequence reads: CASSNPGLQSNEQFF. CDR3 DNA sequence: TGTGCCAGTAGTAACCCGGGACTCCAATCCAATGAGCAGTTCTTC.

This clonotype was counted once. The chain employs TRBV28 and TRBJ2-7, with D tentatively TRBD2 (6 bases). The CDR3 is 14 residues long. Germline V gene sequence: CDR1 MDHEN, CDR2 SYDVKM. Trimming took off 2 bases at V and 3 bases at J, with 11 bases between the two ends. The DNA for the CDR3 is TGTGCCAGCAGTTTAGGCGGGATAGGCTACGAGCAGTACTTC. This translates into CASSLGGIGYEQYF.

This clonotype was recorded many times. This chain uses TRBV5-1 with TRBJ1-1; tentative D call: TRBD1 (6 bases). CDR1 and CDR2 (germline): SGHRS, YFSETQ. This CDR3 is 13 amino acids long. The ends were cut back, 0 bases at V and 7 bases at J, with 10 bases in the middle. The CDR3 DNA reads TGCGCCAGCAGCTTGGACAGGGAGGTTGAAGCTTTCTTT. Protein: CASSLDREVEAFF.

The gene calls are TRBV7-6 and TRBJ2-1; D uncertain. V was clipped by 1 base and J by 3 bases, with 7 bases between them. The CDR3 extends over 14 amino acids. Looked up from germline, CDR1 is SGHVS and CDR2 is FNYEAQ. The CDR3: CASSLGRSYNEQFF. In DNA form, the CDR3 reads TGTGCCAGCAGCTTAGGGCGAAGCTACAATGAGCAGTTCTTC.

This clonotype has ten or more counts. V and J are TRBV28 and TRBJ1-4; 11 bases are shared with TRBD1. Unmatched junction bases numbered 12, after V lost 5 bases and J lost 4 bases. The germline V gene has CDR1 MDHEN and CDR2 SYDVKM. The CDR3 length is 18 residues. This CDR3 reads CASSTWRDRGALNEKLFF. The CDR3 bases are TGTGCCAGCAGTACTTGGAGGGACAGGGGGGCCCTTAATGAAAAACTGTTTTTT.

The chain links TRBV11-3 to TRBJ2-5; D uncertain. The germline CDR1 and CDR2 sequences are SGHNT and YENEEA. The CDR3 spans 14 residues. Deletions cut 1 base from V and 1 base from J, with 7 bases between. The CDR3 reads CASSLGASQETQYF. The CDR3 bases are TGTGCCAGCAGCTTAGGGGCCTCCCAAGAGACCCAGTACTTC.

This clonotype ranks as medium-sized (0.01 to 0.1%). The gene calls are TRBV24-1 and TRBJ2-1; 12 bases line up with TRBD1. This CDR3 comprises 18 residues. After removal of 3 bases from V and 6 bases from J, the junction contained 11 bases not matched to a gene. The germline gives CDR1 KGHDR, CDR2 SFDVKD. The CDR3 bases are TGTGCCACCAGTGATGAAATCTCCGGGACAGGGGGCGGCAATGAGCAGTTCTTC. It codes for CATSDEISGTGGGNEQFF.

V usage is TRBV14 and J usage is TRBJ2-3; 10 bases match TRBD2. The CDR3 is 17 amino acids. V trimming: 4 bases; J trimming: 2 bases; junction bases outside the gene matches: 9. The germline V gene encodes CDR1 SGHDN and CDR2 FVKESK. DNA of the CDR3: TGTGCCAGCAGCCGATTAGCGGGGGGCGGAAACACAGATACGCAGTATTTT. This translates into CASSRLAGGGNTDTQYF.

In nucleotides, the CDR3 is TGCGCCAGCAGTGAATCGCGGCAGCTGATGGAGACCCAGTACTTC. Protein: CASSESRQLMETQYF. This chain connects TRBV10-2 to TRBJ2-7; D ambiguous. The J call is in doubt because the DNA end fits TRBJ2-5 better. The germline V gene has CDR1 WSHSY and CDR2 SAAADI. The CDR3 is made up of 15 amino acids.

CDR3 DNA sequence: TGTGCCAGCAGTGAAGAGGGTTGGACAGCACCCTACGAGCAGTACTTC. It codes for CASSEEGWTAPYEQYF. V gene TRBV6-1 combines with J gene TRBJ2-6; D perhaps matches TRBD1 (6 bases). Matching the DNA end better, TRBJ2-7 makes the J call doubtful. The CDR3 length is 16 residues. CDR1 is MNHNS and CDR2 is SASEGT in the germline V gene.

This clonotype has just a few counts. V is TRBV7-6 and J is TRBJ2-2; 8 bases match TRBD2. The CDR3 loop spans 16 amino acids. V was clipped by 2 bases and J by 5 bases; unmatched bases: 7. Germline-derived CDR1 and CDR2 are SGHVS and FNYEAQ. This CDR3 reads CASSLRAGGTTGELFF. Written as DNA, the CDR3 is TGTGCCAGCAGCTTAAGGGCGGGAGGAACGACCGGGGAGCTGTTTTTT.

There are a few counts of this clonotype. This CDR3 is missing its conserved last phenylalanine or tryptophan, likely due to a read error. The DNA is omitted, as the CDR3 cannot be located on it reliably, and the CDR3 follows TCRdb's listing. The rearrangement joins TRBV11-1 to TRBJ2-7; TRBD1 reflects the table's D call only, with no check against the DNA. Germline V gene sequence: CDR1 SGHAT, CDR2 FQDESV (reference sequence). Inclusive of both ends, the CDR3 amounts to 16 amino acids. The CDR3 region is CASSSGTGNYGYTFGS.

The chain joins TRBV11-1 to TRBJ2-1; a weak D match, TRBD2 (6 bases). The V end was cut by 4 bases, the J end by 11 bases, with 21 bases between. The germline gives CDR1 SGHAT, CDR2 FQDESV (reference sequence). The CDR3 length is 15 residues. CDR3: CASSSLGSSGGQQFF. The DNA of the CDR3 is TGTGCCAGCAGCTCCCTTGGGAGTAGCGGAGGCCAGCAGTTCTTC.